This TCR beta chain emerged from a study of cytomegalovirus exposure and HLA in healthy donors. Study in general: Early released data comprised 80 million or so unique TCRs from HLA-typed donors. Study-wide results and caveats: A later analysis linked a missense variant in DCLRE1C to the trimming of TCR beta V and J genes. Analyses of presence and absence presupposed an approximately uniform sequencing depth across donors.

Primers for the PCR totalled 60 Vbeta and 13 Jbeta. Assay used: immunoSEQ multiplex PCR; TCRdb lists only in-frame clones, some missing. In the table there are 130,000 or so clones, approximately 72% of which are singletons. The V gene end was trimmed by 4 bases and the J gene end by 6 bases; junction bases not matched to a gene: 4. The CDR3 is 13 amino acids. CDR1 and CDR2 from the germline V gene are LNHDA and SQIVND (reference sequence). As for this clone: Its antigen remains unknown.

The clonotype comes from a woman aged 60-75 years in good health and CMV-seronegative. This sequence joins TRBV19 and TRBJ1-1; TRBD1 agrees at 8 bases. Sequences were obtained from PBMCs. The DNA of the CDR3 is TGTGCCAGTAGTAAACAGGGGGTTGCTGAAGCTTTCTTT. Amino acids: CASSKQGVAEAFF.